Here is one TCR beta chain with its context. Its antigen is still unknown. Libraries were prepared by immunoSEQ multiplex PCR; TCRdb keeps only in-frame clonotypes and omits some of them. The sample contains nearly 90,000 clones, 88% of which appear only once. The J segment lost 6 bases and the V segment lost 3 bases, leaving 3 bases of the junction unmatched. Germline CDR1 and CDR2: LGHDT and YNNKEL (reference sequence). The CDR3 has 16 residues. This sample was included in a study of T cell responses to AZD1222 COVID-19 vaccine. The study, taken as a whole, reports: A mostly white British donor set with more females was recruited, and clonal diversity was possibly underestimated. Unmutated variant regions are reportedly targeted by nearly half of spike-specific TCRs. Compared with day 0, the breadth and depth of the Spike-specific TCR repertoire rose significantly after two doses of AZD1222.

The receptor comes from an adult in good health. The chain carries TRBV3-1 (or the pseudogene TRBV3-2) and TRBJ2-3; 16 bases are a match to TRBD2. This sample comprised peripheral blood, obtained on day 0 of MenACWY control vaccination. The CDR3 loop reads CASSQGLAGGSDTQYF. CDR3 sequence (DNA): TGTGCCAGCAGCCAGGGACTAGCGGGGGGGTCCGATACGCAGTATTTT.